These 14 T cell receptor beta chains were sequenced from one sample in a study of CD8+ T cells in alopecia areata. Extracted from the samples, RNA was reverse transcribed into cDNA to serve as the sequencing template. Profiled with immunoSEQ multiplex PCR; TCRdb holds only in-frame clones, not every one. The profile shows over 80,000 clones, roughly 47% of them singletons. Noted treatment: oral pan-JAK inhibitor, 5-10 mg twice daily. The source material was CD8+ T cells sorted from blood, sampled at week 24, from a patient treated with tofacitinib. The receptors originated from a human donor with alopecia areata.

In this sample, this clone turned up many times. V usage is TRBV29-1 and J usage is TRBJ1-1; D gene uncertain. The CDR3 is made up of 12 amino acids. Deletions cut 8 bases from V and 7 bases from J, with 17 bases between. CDR1 is SQVTM, CDR2 ANQGSEA, per germline. The CDR3 DNA reads as TGCAGCTTCTGGACGGCGGGAGGTGAAGCTTTCTTT. Amino acids: CSFWTAGGEAFF.

The chain recombines TRBV6-5 with TRBJ2-5; either TRBD1 or TRBD2 may supply D (5 bases each). From germline, CDR1 is MNHEY and CDR2 SVGAGI. The CDR3 totals 14 residues. V dropped 4 bases and J dropped 2 bases, with 11 bases sitting between them. CDR3: CASSLDEGQETQYF. The CDR3 bases are TGTGCCAGCAGTTTAGACGAGGGGCAAGAGACCCAGTACTTC.

The chain couples TRBV6-1 to TRBJ2-7; no definite D call. Trimming shortened V by 6 bases and J by 5 bases, and 11 bases separated the two germline ends. Germline CDR1 is MNHNS and CDR2 is SASEGT. This CDR3 region has 12 residues. CDR3: CASRPAVDEQYF. As DNA, the CDR3 is TGTGCCAGCAGGCCGGCGGTCGACGAGCAGTACTTC.

This clone appeared a single time. This chain links TRBV4-1 with TRBJ2-7; 7 bases map to TRBD2. CDR3 size: 16 residues. Per germline, CDR1 MGHRA and CDR2 YSYEKL. V dropped 0 bases and J dropped 3; count of bases not matched to a gene: 8. This CDR3 is CASSQDQASGHYEQYF. DNA of the CDR3: TGCGCCAGCAGCCAAGATCAGGCTAGCGGACACTACGAGCAGTACTTC.

This clone was recorded a few times. V gene TRBV29-1 combines with J gene TRBJ2-1, with D possibly matching TRBD2 (5 bases). Germline lookup yields CDR1 SQVTM and CDR2 ANQGSEA. Trimming shortened V by 6 bases and J by 5 bases, and 20 bases separated the two germline ends. This CDR3 region has 15 residues. CDR3 sequence (DNA): TGCAGCGTCGAGGGATGGGCAGGACCTGACAATGAGCAGTTCTTC. Protein: CSVEGWAGPDNEQFF.

The rearrangement uses TRBV7-2 and TRBJ2-3; the match to TRBD1 covers 7 bases. Looked up from germline, CDR1 is SGHTA and CDR2 is FQGNSA. Trimming at V came to 6 bases and at J to 4 bases, leaving 7 bases not matched to a gene. There are 14 residues in the CDR3. CDR3 bases: TGTGCCAGCAGTTATCTTAGGGGGCCAGATACGCAGTATTTT. Translation: CASSYLRGPDTQYF.

The V and J genes are TRBV7-6 and TRBJ2-1; 11 bases are a match to TRBD2. CDR1 is SGHVS and CDR2 is FNYEAQ in the germline V gene. The CDR3 has 15 amino acids. J lost 5 bases, V lost 5 bases, and 5 bases had no gene match. CDR3 in amino acids: CASSLSGRANNEQFF. CDR3 DNA: TGTGCCAGCAGCCTTAGCGGGAGGGCTAACAATGAGCAGTTCTTC.

The chain employs TRBV2 and TRBJ2-7; no reliable D call. Trimming shortened V by 4 bases and J by 3 bases, and 1 base separated the two germline ends. Per the germline V gene, CDR1 is SNHLY and CDR2 is FYNNEI. The CDR3 totals 10 residues. The CDR3 DNA reads TGTGCCAGCAGTGGCTACGAGCAGTACTTC. Translation gives CASSGYEQYF.

The chain has TRBV4-1 and TRBJ2-7; 8 bases map to TRBD1. With V trimmed by 3 bases and J by 3 bases, 4 bases remained unmatched. This CDR3 is built from 14 residues. Germline V CDR1 and CDR2: MGHRA, YSYEKL. In DNA form, the CDR3 reads TGCGCCAGCAGCCAGCAGGACAGGGTCTACGAGCAGTACTTC. It is translated as CASSQQDRVYEQYF.

This clone was picked up a small number of times. Here the CDR3 reads CASSLGRVTEAFF. Here the CDR3 DNA reads TGCGCCAGCAGCTTGGGAAGGGTCACTGAAGCTTTCTTT. The chain links TRBV5-1 to TRBJ1-1, with unresolved D. This CDR3 contains 13 residues. The V and J ends lost 0 bases and 4 bases respectively, with 7 bases between them. CDR1 and CDR2 (germline): SGHRS, YFSETQ.

The chain has TRBV9 and TRBJ1-2; D remains unclear. The CDR3 runs to 14 residues. CDR1 and CDR2 from the germline V gene are SGDLS and YYNGEE. The germline V and J ends were trimmed by 2 bases and 4 bases, with 12 bases remaining between them. CDR3 sequence reads: CASSVGGPTYGYTF. CDR3 in DNA: TGTGCCAGCAGCGTGGGAGGACCTACCTATGGCTACACCTTC.

The J gene is TRBJ2-7, the V gene TRBV4-1, with a tentative D call TRBD1 (6 bases). Germline V gene data show CDR1 as MGHRA and CDR2 as YSYEKL. With 0 bases removed from V and 4 bases from J, the gap between germline ends came to 16 bases. This CDR3 has 16 amino acids. DNA for the CDR3: TGCGCCAGCAGCCAAGATAGGGCAGGGGCCCCTTACGAGCAGTACTTC. Encoded protein: CASSQDRAGAPYEQYF.

The rearrangement joins TRBV9 to TRBJ2-7; D is possibly TRBD2 (6 bases). CDR3 size: 13 residues. From germline, CDR1 is SGDLS and CDR2 YYNGEE. Trimming took 0 bases from V and 6 from J, leaving 10 bases between them. CDR3 residues: CASSVATAGEQYF. DNA for the CDR3: TGTGCCAGCAGCGTAGCTACAGCGGGCGAGCAGTACTTC.

This clone was observed a few times. The CDR3 region is CASSTDSPRLTQYF. The CDR3 region has the DNA TGTGCCAGCAGTACGGACAGCCCCCGATTGACCCAGTACTTC. The chain is built from TRBV7-9 and TRBJ2-5; possible D gene TRBD1, 6 bases. V lost 6 bases, J lost 7 bases, and 18 bases lay in between. The germline CDR1 and CDR2 sequences are SEHNR and FQNEAQ (reference sequence). The CDR3 totals 14 residues. The entire variable domain, with the rest obtained from reference TRBV7-9 and TRBJ2-5, is as follows: DTGVSQNPRHKITKRGQNVTFRCDPISEHNRLYWYRQTLGQGPEFLTYFQNEAQLEKSRLLSDRFSAERPKGSFSTLEIQRTEQGDSAMYLCASSTDSPRLTQYFGPGTRLLVL.